A single sample is the source of the 31 T cell receptor beta chains below, sequenced in a study of PD-1 blockade in classical Hodgkin lymphoma. Only in-frame clones appear in the TCRdb table, and some are missing; sequencing was by immunoSEQ multiplex PCR. The sample shows tens of thousands of clones, 77% of them seen only once. Time point defined: cycle 4 day 1 (C4D1), after five to seven weeks of nivolumab. No patient escaped relapse after autologous stem cell transplantation, and brentuximab vedotin exposure varied. The source material was peripheral blood mononuclear cells (PBMCs), sampled before the fourth cycle of nivolumab. These receptors were collected from a human donor with classical Hodgkin lymphoma.

The rearrangement uses TRBV7-2 and TRBJ2-7, with 7 bases lining up with TRBD2. After removal of 3 bases from V and 4 bases from J, the junction contained 9 bases not matched to a gene. Germline lookup yields CDR1 SGHTA and CDR2 FQGNSA. The length of the CDR3 is 15 residues. The CDR3 reads CASSFDIAGVYEQYF. CDR3 in DNA: TGTGCCAGCAGCTTCGATATAGCGGGTGTATACGAGCAGTACTTC.

This clone was detected only a few times. The V gene is TRBV21-1, the J gene TRBJ1-5; the tabulated D call, TRBD1, remains unverified against the DNA. TRBV21-1 constitutes a pseudogene. The CDR3 has 16 amino acids. The CDR3 nucleotides read TGTGCCAGCAGCATCAACGACAGGGCTGGCAATCAGCCCCAGCATTTT. The encoded protein is CASSINDRAGNQPQHF.

The V call is TRBV4-3, the J call TRBJ1-3; no clear D gene. Trimming removed 0 bases from V and 4 bases from J, with 10 bases in between. CDR1 and CDR2 from the germline V gene are LGHNA and YSLEER. The CDR3 runs to 15 residues. The CDR3 loop is CASSQDPRAGNTIYF. CDR3 nucleotide sequence: TGCGCCAGCAGCCAAGATCCGAGGGCCGGAAACACCATATATTTT.

This chain joins TRBV6-5 and TRBJ2-7; tentative D call: TRBD2 (5 bases). Germline CDR1 MNHEY, CDR2 SVGAGI. This CDR3 contains 14 residues. Trimming shortened V by 5 bases and J by 1 base, and 12 bases separated the two germline ends. The chain's CDR3 is CASSLREKSYEQYF. The CDR3 nucleotides are TGTGCCAGCAGTCTACGGGAAAAGTCCTACGAGCAGTACTTC.

The chain recombines TRBV18 with TRBJ2-7; TRBD1 or TRBD2 may be the D gene (5 bases each). CDR1 is KGHSH, CDR2 LQKENI, per germline. Deletions cut 3 bases from V and 2 bases from J, with 8 bases between. The CDR3 consists of 13 residues. CDR3 protein: CASSPPGPYEQYF. CDR3 DNA sequence: TGTGCCAGCTCACCCCCGGGGCCCTACGAGCAGTACTTC.

In its sample, this clone was seen a few times. V gene TRBV28 combines with J gene TRBJ2-4, with 7 bases identical to TRBD1. Germline assignment: CDR1 MDHEN and CDR2 SYDVKM. The CDR3 sequence is 16 residues long. The trim removed 1 base at V and 0 bases at J, leaving 3 bases unmatched. CDR3 residues: CASSLFPGGAKNIQYF. In DNA, the CDR3 is TGTGCCAGCAGTTTATTTCCAGGGGGAGCCAAAAACATTCAGTACTTC.

The J gene is TRBJ2-2, the V gene TRBV30; the D is unclear. This CDR3 spans 12 amino acids. In germline, CDR1 is GTSNPN, CDR2 SVGIG (reference sequence). The germline V and J ends were trimmed by 2 bases and 3 bases, with 4 bases remaining between them. The CDR3 DNA reads TGTGCCTGGAGTCTCTACACCGGGGAGCTGTTTTTT. This codes for CAWSLYTGELFF.

Details on this clone: One end of the junction does not line up with germline, which may come from a read error. In nucleotides, the CDR3 is TGTGCCAGCAGCTTGGCTGGTGGGACCTACAATTCACCCCTCCACTTT. The encoded protein is CASSLAGGTYNSPLHF. The chain joins TRBV7-2 to TRBJ1-6, with a weak D call TRBD1 (5 bases). The CDR3 is 16 residues long. Germline CDR1 is SGHTA and CDR2 is FQGNSA.

V usage is TRBV9 and J usage is TRBJ1-2, with 11 bases matching TRBD1. Trimming at V came to 8 bases and at J to 7 bases, leaving 7 bases not matched to a gene. This CDR3 region has 13 residues. Germline V CDR1 and CDR2: SGDLS, YYNGEE. The CDR3 DNA follows: TGTGCCAGTTCGGGGACAGGGGGATTTGGCTACACCTTC. The encoded protein is CASSGTGGFGYTF. The whole variable domain, filled in from reference TRBV9 and TRBJ1-2, reads DSGVTQTPKHLITATGQRVTLRCSPRSGDLSVYWYQQSLDQGLQFLIQYYNGEERAKGNILERFSAQQFPDLHSELNLSSLELGDSALYFCASSGTGGFGYTFGSGTRLTVV.

The J gene is TRBJ2-2, the V gene TRBV7-9; D is possibly TRBD2 (6 bases). The V and J ends lost 5 bases and 5 bases respectively, with 15 bases between them. Germline CDR1 and CDR2: SEHNR and FQNEAQ (reference sequence). The CDR3 spans 15 residues. CDR3 protein: CASSPFLGGTGELFF. Written as DNA, the CDR3 is TGTGCCAGCAGCCCATTCTTGGGGGGTACCGGGGAGCTGTTTTTT.

V gene TRBV5-1 combines with J gene TRBJ2-3; D is unclear. V lost 0 bases and J 2 bases, leaving 4 bases between the germline ends. The germline V gene encodes CDR1 SGHRS and CDR2 YFSETQ. This CDR3 has 13 amino acids. Written as DNA, the CDR3 is TGCGCCAGCAGCTTGGCCTCCACAGATACGCAGTATTTT. The encoded protein is CASSLASTDTQYF.

The CDR3 protein is CASRRSGNSPLHF. Here the CDR3 DNA reads TGTGCCAGCAGGAGGTCGGGGAATTCACCCCTCCACTTT. The chain carries TRBV14 and TRBJ1-6; no clear D. The V gene's germline CDR1 is SGHDN and CDR2 FVKESK. Trimming removed 6 bases at V and 7 bases at J, with 10 bases between. The CDR3 is 13 residues long.

The gene calls are TRBV6-5 and TRBJ1-5, with a tentative D call TRBD1 (6 bases). This CDR3 is 16 amino acids long. With 0 bases removed from V and 4 bases from J, the gap between germline ends came to 13 bases. Germline assignment: CDR1 MNHEY and CDR2 SVGAGI. The CDR3 region is CASSYSFRGHNQPQHF. The CDR3 bases are TGTGCCAGCAGTTACTCGTTCAGGGGTCATAATCAGCCCCAGCATTTT.

The J gene is TRBJ1-1, the V gene TRBV4-1; D is ambiguous. With 2 bases removed from V and 0 bases from J, the gap between germline ends came to 4 bases. CDR3 size: 13 residues. CDR1 and CDR2 (germline): MGHRA, YSYEKL. The CDR3 here is CASSQFLNTEAFF. Written as DNA, the CDR3 is TGCGCCAGCAGCCAATTTTTGAACACTGAAGCTTTCTTT.

The rearrangement uses TRBV5-6 and TRBJ2-7; TRBD1 matches 10 bases. The germline CDR1 and CDR2 sequences are SGHDT and YYEEEE. This CDR3 region has 17 residues. Germline trimming cut 4 bases from V and 0 bases from J; bases unmatched to any gene: 10. The CDR3 here is CASSRRDRGLRSYEQYF. The CDR3 DNA follows: TGTGCCAGCAGCCGGCGAGACAGGGGGCTTCGCTCCTACGAGCAGTACTTC.

This rearrangement joins TRBV2 to TRBJ1-4, with 8 bases that match TRBD1. The V segment lost 3 bases and the J segment 5 bases; nucleotides outside the gene matches: 5. From germline, CDR1 is SNHLY and CDR2 FYNNEI. The length of the CDR3 is 15 residues. In DNA form, the CDR3 reads TGTGCCAGCAGTGAGAGTAGGACAGGGAATGAAAAACTGTTTTTT. This sequence encodes CASSESRTGNEKLFF.

The rearrangement uses TRBV10-2 and TRBJ1-5, with D tentatively TRBD1 (5 bases). The CDR3 spans 13 residues. Germline V gives CDR1 WSHSY, CDR2 SAAADI. Trimming left V 4 bases short and J 5 bases short, with 9 bases between. CDR3 nucleotide sequence: TGCGCCAGCAGTGTTGACAGCTATCAGCCCCAGCATTTT. Encoded protein: CASSVDSYQPQHF.

The chain joins TRBV28 to TRBJ1-5; D is uncertain. The V and J ends lost 5 bases and 2 bases respectively, with 7 bases between them. The germline gives CDR1 MDHEN, CDR2 SYDVKM. The CDR3 is made up of 13 amino acids. The CDR3 DNA reads as TGTGCCAGCAGTGAGGGTGGCAATCAGCCCCAGCATTTT. It translates to CASSEGGNQPQHF.

This chain uses TRBV4-1 with TRBJ2-7; tentatively, D is TRBD1 or TRBD2 (5 bases each). V lost 0 bases, J lost 3 bases, and 15 bases lay in between. The CDR3 is 16 residues long. Germline V lookup: CDR1 MGHRA, CDR2 YSYEKL. The CDR3 region has the DNA TGCGCCAGCAGCCAAGATCCTGGGGGTACCAACTACGAGCAGTACTTC. Amino acids: CASSQDPGGTNYEQYF.

V is TRBV27 and J is TRBJ2-3; tentatively, D is TRBD2 (6 bases). The ends were cut back, 2 bases at V and 9 bases at J, with 21 bases in the middle. The CDR3 runs 16 residues. The germline V gene encodes CDR1 MNHEY and CDR2 SMNVEV (reference sequence). CDR3 residues: CASSLTAGRNSRTQYF. In DNA, the CDR3 is TGTGCCAGCAGTTTAACGGCGGGGCGGAATTCGCGAACGCAGTATTTT.

This clone is medium-sized within its sample. The CDR3 loop reads CASSEAKGGPQHF. Written as DNA, the CDR3 is TGTGCCAGCAGTGAAGCTAAGGGGGGGCCCCAGCATTTT. The V and J genes are TRBV6-1 and TRBJ1-5; D might be TRBD1 (6 bases). The CDR3 has 13 residues. Germline CDR1 reads MNHNS; CDR2 reads SASEGT. Trimming pared 0 bases from V and 9 bases from J, leaving 9 bases between.

V usage is TRBV6-4 and J usage is TRBJ1-5; no definite D call. The CDR3 is 13 residues long. The V end lost 4 bases, the J end lost 0 bases, and 4 bases lay between the germline ends. Per germline, CDR1 MRHNA and CDR2 SNTAGT. In DNA, the CDR3 is TGTGCCAGCAGTGGGGATAGCAATCAGCCCCAGCATTTT. Translation gives CASSGDSNQPQHF.

This chain joins TRBV6-5 and TRBJ1-2, with a possible D match to TRBD1 (5 bases). V was pared by 4 bases and J by 4 bases, with 13 bases between. Germline V gene sequence: CDR1 MNHEY, CDR2 SVGAGI. CDR3 length: 14 residues. Here the CDR3 reads CASSSSGQVYGYTF. Here the CDR3 DNA reads TGTGCCAGCAGTTCCTCTGGACAAGTCTATGGCTACACCTTC.

This sequence joins TRBV19 and TRBJ1-2, with D perhaps matching TRBD1 (5 bases). V was shortened by 9 bases and J by 4 bases, with 12 bases between the two germline ends. The CDR3 loop spans 12 amino acids. Germline V CDR1 and CDR2: LNHDA, SQIVND (reference sequence). The CDR3 nucleotides read TGTGCCAGCAGGGAATCGGGCTATGGCTACACCTTC. It encodes CASRESGYGYTF.

The V gene is TRBV5-1, the J gene TRBJ2-5, with TRBD2 matching 12 bases. Per the germline V gene, CDR1 is SGHRS and CDR2 is YFSETQ. With 7 bases clipped from V and 2 bases from J, the junction kept 3 bases outside the gene matches. The CDR3 length is 14 residues. CDR3 DNA: TGCGCCAGCGGACTAGCGGGGCCTCAAGAGACCCAGTACTTC. Amino acid sequence: CASGLAGPQETQYF.

The chain combines TRBV10-3 with TRBJ1-2, with 9 bases identical to TRBD1. The CDR3 contains 19 residues. The V and J ends lost 4 bases and 4 bases, in that order; junction bases with no gene match: 19. Germline assignment: CDR1 ENHRY and CDR2 SYGVKD. The CDR3 nucleotides read TGTGCCATCAGTGTCGCGTTCCGGGACAGGGAAAGGCCCGGCTATGGCTACACCTTC. Encoded protein: CAISVAFRDRERPGYGYTF.

The genes are TRBV2 and TRBJ2-1; D not certain. V was cut by 8 bases and J by 7 bases, with 12 bases left in between. The CDR3 consists of 12 residues. Germline V gives CDR1 SNHLY, CDR2 FYNNEI. Written as DNA, the CDR3 is TGTGCCAGCTCCCCAGGTAGGAATGAGCAGTTCTTC. Residues: CASSPGRNEQFF.

J is TRBJ1-4 and V is TRBV6-1; 7 nucleotides align to TRBD1. V lost 6 bases, J lost 2 bases, and 6 bases stayed unmatched. Germline V gives CDR1 MNHNS, CDR2 SASEGT. The length of the CDR3 is 15 residues. DNA for the CDR3: TGTGCCAGCAGCTCTTTAGGGGGCACTAATGAAAAACTGTTTTTT. Translation gives CASSSLGGTNEKLFF.

V gene TRBV6-5 combines with J gene TRBJ2-7, with 7 bases matching TRBD2. The V gene end was trimmed by 5 bases and the J gene end by 2 bases; junction bases not matched to a gene: 6. Germline V gene data show CDR1 as MNHEY and CDR2 as SVGAGI. The CDR3 has 14 residues. The CDR3 spells CASSLGDYTYEQYF. The CDR3 DNA follows: TGTGCCAGCAGTCTGGGGGACTACACCTACGAGCAGTACTTC.

The chain is built from TRBV11-2 and TRBJ2-2; D unclear. CDR3 length: 15 residues. Germline V CDR1 and CDR2: SGHAT, FQNNGV. Trimming pared 1 base from V and 0 bases from J, leaving 6 bases between. CDR3 sequence (DNA): TGTGCCAGCAGCTTAGTCTCGGCGAACACCGGGGAGCTGTTTTTT. Translating gives CASSLVSANTGELFF. Full variable domain (outside the CDR3, taken from reference TRBV11-2 and TRBJ2-2): EAGVAQSPRYKIIEKRQSVAFWCNPISGHATLYWYQQILGQGPKLLIQFQNNGVVDDSQLPKDRFSAERLKGVDSTLKIQPAKLEDSAVYLCASSLVSANTGELFFGEGSRLTVL.

DNA of the CDR3: TGTGCCAGCAGCTTAGGTTCCCCACTCTCAGGGCTCTACAATGAGCAGTTCTTC. Amino acids: CASSLGSPLSGLYNEQFF. The gene calls are TRBV13 and TRBJ2-1; perhaps TRBD1 as D (5 bases). Germline loops: CDR1 PRHDT, CDR2 FYEKMQ (reference sequence). Trimming left V 0 bases short and J 3 bases short, with 18 bases between. The CDR3 runs to 18 residues.